The subject of this entry is one T cell receptor (beta chain). The source of the sample is a study of Ad26.COV2.S vaccination and SARS-CoV-2 variants. Only in-frame clones appear in the TCRdb table, and some are missing; sequencing was by immunoSEQ multiplex PCR. The table has about half a million clones, 80% to 90% seen once. Treatment reported: 15 to 20 received Ad26.COV2.S at low or high dose, single or two shots; 5 received placebo; per-sample allocation not given. Material that was analyzed had been drawn on day 63 after the first vaccine or placebo injection. Donation was by an adult aged 18-55 years who was in Boston. In germline, CDR1 is LNHNV, CDR2 YYDKDF (reference sequence). The CDR3 is 13 residues long.

Sequencing used peripheral blood, obtained in a trial of Ad26.COV2.S vaccine versus placebo. This chain uses TRBV15 with TRBJ1-1, with TRBD1 matching over 7 bases. The TCR sequence derives from a person aged 18-65 years who received the Ad26.COV2.S COVID-19 vaccine or a placebo. For the CDR3, the DNA is TGTGCAGCAAACGACAGGGTGAACACTGAAGCTTTCTTT. Protein product: CAANDRVNTEAFF. The full variable domain, with the rest looked up from reference TRBV15 and TRBJ1-1, is DAMVIQNPRYQVTQFGKPVTLSCSQTLNHNVMYWYQQKSSQAPKLLFHYYDKDFNNEADTPDNFQSRRPNTSFCFLDIRSPGLGDTAMYLCAANDRVNTEAFFGQGTRLTVV.